This T cell receptor beta chain came from a study of human T cells and chemical hapten exposure. As for the study in general: Sensitization was performed using 2% DPC on a roughly 2 cm by roughly 2 cm upper inner arm skin site. Per-sample TCR yields varied mainly from small pooled library volume differences.

Each CDR3 protein is one row after TCRdb ran MiXCR on the RACE reads. The table records 250,000 or so distinct CDR3 sequences, 7.7% of them present only once. Concerning this clonotype: The antigen remains unidentified.

Germline V gene data show CDR1 as DFQATT and CDR2 as SNEGSKA (reference sequence). V lost 4 bases and J lost 11; bases outside the gene matches: 12. CDR3 length: 13 amino acids. Indicated time point: pre-sensitization, week 0. Treatment here: therapeutic diphenylcyclopropenone sensitization with weekly scalp DPC. It was from unfractionated whole blood that total RNA was extracted. Study results and limitations: Unchanged with DPC sensitization were TCRs above 1 in 1000 frequency.

The source was whole blood, collected in connection with sensitization to the hapten diphenylcyclopropenone (DPC). V and J are TRBV20-1 and TRBJ1-1; TRBD1 agrees at 8 bases. The sequence was collected from a man between 18 and 29 years old with alopecia areata. Some clones in this sample may be carry-over from other donors' samples. Written as DNA, the CDR3 is TGCAGTGCTACCCAGGGGGCCGCCTGGGAGGCTTTCTTT. Protein sequence: CSATQGAAWEAFF.